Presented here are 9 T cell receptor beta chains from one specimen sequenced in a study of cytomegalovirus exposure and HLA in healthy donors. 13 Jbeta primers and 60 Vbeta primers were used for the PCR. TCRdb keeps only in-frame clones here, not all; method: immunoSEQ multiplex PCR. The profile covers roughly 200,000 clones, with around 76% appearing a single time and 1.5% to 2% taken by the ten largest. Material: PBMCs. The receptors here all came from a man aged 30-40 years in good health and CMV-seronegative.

In DNA form, the CDR3 reads TGTGCCACGGCCCAGGGGGGCAATCAGCCCCAGCATTTT. Translation gives CATAQGGNQPQHF. J is TRBJ1-5 and V is TRBV10-3, with 7 bases aligning to TRBD1. CDR3 length: 13 residues. Germline values: CDR1 ENHRY, CDR2 SYGVKD. The V gene end was trimmed by 10 bases and the J gene end by 2 bases; junction bases not matched to a gene: 5.

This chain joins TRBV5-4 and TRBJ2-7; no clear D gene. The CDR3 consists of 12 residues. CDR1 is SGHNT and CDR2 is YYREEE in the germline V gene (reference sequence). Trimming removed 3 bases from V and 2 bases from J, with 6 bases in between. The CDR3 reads CASSSLTYEQYF. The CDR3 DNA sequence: TGTGCCAGCAGCTCCCTAACCTACGAGCAGTACTTC.

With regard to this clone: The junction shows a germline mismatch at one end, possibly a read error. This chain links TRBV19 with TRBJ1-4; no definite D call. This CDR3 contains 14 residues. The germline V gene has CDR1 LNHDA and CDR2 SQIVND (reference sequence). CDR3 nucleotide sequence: TGTGCCACTAGTTTTGGCGGAACTAATGAAAAACTGTTTTTT. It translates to CATSFGGTNEKLFF.

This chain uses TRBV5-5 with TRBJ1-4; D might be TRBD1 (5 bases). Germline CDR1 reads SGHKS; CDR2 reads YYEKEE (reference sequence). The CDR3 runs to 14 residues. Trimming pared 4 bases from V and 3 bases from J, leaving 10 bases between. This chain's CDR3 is CASSLDSSNEKLFF. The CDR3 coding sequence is TGTGCCAGCAGCCTAGACAGTTCTAATGAAAAACTGTTTTTT.

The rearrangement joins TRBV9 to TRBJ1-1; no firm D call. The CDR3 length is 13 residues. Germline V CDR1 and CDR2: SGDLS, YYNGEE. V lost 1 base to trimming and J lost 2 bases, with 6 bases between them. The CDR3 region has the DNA TGTGCCAGCAGCGTACGGACTAACACTGAAGCTTTCTTT. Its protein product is CASSVRTNTEAFF.

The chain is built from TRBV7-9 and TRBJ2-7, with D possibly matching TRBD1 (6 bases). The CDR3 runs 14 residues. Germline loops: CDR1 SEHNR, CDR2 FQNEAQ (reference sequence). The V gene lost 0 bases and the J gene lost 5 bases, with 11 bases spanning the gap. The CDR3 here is CASSLAAGTHEQYF. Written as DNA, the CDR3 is TGTGCCAGCAGCTTAGCGGCCGGGACACACGAGCAGTACTTC.

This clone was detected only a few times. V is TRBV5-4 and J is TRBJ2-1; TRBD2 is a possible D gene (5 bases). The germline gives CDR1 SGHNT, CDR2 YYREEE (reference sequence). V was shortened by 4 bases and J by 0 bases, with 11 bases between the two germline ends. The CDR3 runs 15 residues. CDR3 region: CASSPAGSSYNEQFF. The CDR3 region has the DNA TGTGCCAGCAGCCCCGCGGGTAGCTCCTACAATGAGCAGTTCTTC.

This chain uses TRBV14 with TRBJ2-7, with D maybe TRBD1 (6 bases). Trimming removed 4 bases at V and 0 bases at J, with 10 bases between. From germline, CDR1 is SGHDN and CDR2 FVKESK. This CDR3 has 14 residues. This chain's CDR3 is CASSLGTPSYEQYF. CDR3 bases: TGTGCCAGCAGCCTGGGGACACCCTCCTACGAGCAGTACTTC.

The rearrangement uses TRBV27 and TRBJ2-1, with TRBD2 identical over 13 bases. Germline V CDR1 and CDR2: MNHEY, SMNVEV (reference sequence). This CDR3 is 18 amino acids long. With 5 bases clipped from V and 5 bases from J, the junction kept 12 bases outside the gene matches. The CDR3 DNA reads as TGTGCCAGCAGTACCAGGACTAGCGGGAGTAGCGGGAACAATGAGCAGTTCTTC. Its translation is CASSTRTSGSSGNNEQFF.